These 32 T cell receptor beta chains came from one sample sequenced in a study of sequential checkpoint blockade in melanoma. Treatment described: randomized to nivolumab then ipilimumab (arm A) or the reverse (arm B). Produced via immunoSEQ multiplex PCR; TCRdb's table is partial and in-frame only. The data show under 20,000 clones, with around four fifths seen just once and 36% held by the top ten. Sample: CD8+ T cells sorted from blood (inferred from file names), taken from a patient given nivolumab and ipilimumab in sequence. These receptors were collected from a human donor with melanoma.

V and J are TRBV28 and TRBJ2-1; 11 nucleotides match TRBD2. The V segment lost 6 bases and the J segment 7 bases; nucleotides outside the gene matches: 8. The CDR3 has 15 residues. Germline CDR1 MDHEN, CDR2 SYDVKM. The CDR3 region is CASSLGTSGYNEQFF. CDR3 bases: TGTGCCAGCAGCCTCGGGACTAGCGGTTATAATGAGCAGTTCTTC.

The rearrangement joins TRBV19 to TRBJ2-7; D perhaps matches TRBD1 (5 bases). There are 14 residues in the CDR3. V lost 3 bases and J lost 5, with 14 bases in between. Germline V CDR1 and CDR2: LNHDA, SQIVND (reference sequence). CDR3 coding DNA: TGTGCCAGTAGTATGAGGCAGGGATCCGACGAGCAGTACTTC. This translates into CASSMRQGSDEQYF.

The rearrangement links TRBV28 to TRBJ2-4; D is ambiguous. The CDR3 loop spans 18 amino acids. Trimming cost V 2 bases and J 0 bases, with 17 bases left between them. Germline V gene lookup returns CDR1 MDHEN and CDR2 SYDVKM. Here the CDR3 DNA reads TGTGCCAGCAGTTTAGCGTTTTCCCGAGTACTAGCCAAAAACATTCAGTACTTC. Encoded protein: CASSLAFSRVLAKNIQYF.

The rearrangement uses TRBV5-5 and TRBJ2-7, with 10 bases lining up with TRBD2. This CDR3 comprises 14 residues. CDR1 and CDR2 (germline): SGHKS, YYEKEE (reference sequence). V trimming: 4 bases; J trimming: 3 bases; junction bases outside the gene matches: 4. CDR3 in DNA: TGTGCCAGCAGCCCAACTAGCGGGAACTACGAGCAGTACTTC. Amino acid sequence: CASSPTSGNYEQYF.

This clone was found a few times. The chain carries TRBV19 and TRBJ1-2, with 8 bases matching TRBD1. Germline CDR1 is LNHDA and CDR2 is SQIVND (reference sequence). J gave up 6 bases and V 5 bases, and 5 bases lay outside the gene matches. The CDR3 is 13 residues long. The CDR3 loop reads CASSLTGGDGYTF. The CDR3 region has the DNA TGTGCCAGTAGTCTAACAGGGGGTGATGGCTACACCTTC.

The chain employs TRBV28 and TRBJ2-7; 7 bases are shared with TRBD1. CDR3 size: 11 residues. CDR1 is MDHEN and CDR2 is SYDVKM in the germline V gene. Unmatched junction bases numbered 2, after V lost 6 bases and J lost 6 bases. CDR3 residues: CASRDRAEQYF. The CDR3 DNA reads as TGTGCCAGCAGAGACAGGGCCGAGCAGTACTTC.

This clone was observed a few times. The rearrangement links TRBV19 to TRBJ2-7; 8 bases map to TRBD1. Per germline, CDR1 LNHDA and CDR2 SQIVND (reference sequence). The CDR3 is made up of 14 amino acids. The trim removed 4 bases at V and 4 bases at J, leaving 6 bases unmatched. CDR3 nucleotides: TGTGCCAGTAGTACAGGGGGCAGATGGTACGAGCAGTACTTC. Translated: CASSTGGRWYEQYF.

This rearrangement joins TRBV7-9 to TRBJ2-1; 11 bases are a match to TRBD1. The length of the CDR3 is 15 residues. CDR1 and CDR2 from the germline V gene are SEHNR and FQNEAQ (reference sequence). With V trimmed by 4 bases and J by 7 bases, 6 bases remained unmatched. The DNA of the CDR3 is TGTGCCAGCAGCTCGGGACAGGGGGGTAGAAATGAGCAGTTCTTC. Translating gives CASSSGQGGRNEQFF.

The CDR3 region is CASSKGGGGTEAFF. The CDR3 nucleotides read TGTGCCAGTAGTAAGGGAGGGGGTGGCACTGAAGCTTTCTTT. The chain recombines TRBV19 with TRBJ1-1; tentative D call: TRBD1 (6 bases). CDR3 length: 14 residues. Per the germline V gene, CDR1 is LNHDA and CDR2 is SQIVND (reference sequence). Trimming left V 4 bases short and J 4 bases short, with 13 bases between.

The chain uses TRBV5-1 and TRBJ2-7; 7 bases match TRBD2. V lost 1 base and J lost 6; bases outside the gene matches: 7. CDR3 size: 14 residues. Looked up from germline, CDR1 is SGHRS and CDR2 is YFSETQ. The CDR3 loop is CASSLFPGGGEQYF. The CDR3 DNA sequence: TGCGCCAGCAGCTTGTTTCCGGGGGGAGGCGAGCAGTACTTC.

The rearrangement uses TRBV30 and TRBJ1-5; weak D call: TRBD1 (5 bases). The CDR3 consists of 15 residues. Per germline, CDR1 GTSNPN and CDR2 SVGIG (reference sequence). The V and J ends lost 1 base and 0 bases respectively, with 10 bases between them. The CDR3 DNA follows: TGTGCCTGGAGTGCCGGACATATTAGCAATCAGCCCCAGCATTTT. This codes for CAWSAGHISNQPQHF. The full variable domain, rest sourced from reference TRBV30 and TRBJ1-5, is SQTIHQWPATLVQPVGSPLSLECTVEGTSNPNLYWYRQAAGRGLQLLFYSVGIGQISSEVPQNLSASRPQDRQFILSSKKLLLSDSGFYLCAWSAGHISNQPQHFGDGTRLSIL.

The V call is TRBV30, the J call TRBJ2-7, with a possible D match to TRBD2 (6 bases). V lost 4 bases, J lost 6 bases, and 16 bases lay in between. CDR1 and CDR2 (germline): GTSNPN, SVGIG (reference sequence). The CDR3 contains 13 residues. The CDR3 DNA sequence: TGTGCCTGGAATGGGGAGGTGGGGGTCGAGCAGTACTTC. This sequence encodes CAWNGEVGVEQYF.

V is TRBV28 and J is TRBJ2-2; weak D call: TRBD2 (5 bases). V was pared by 11 bases and J by 4 bases, with 11 bases between. CDR3 length equals 12 residues. From germline, CDR1 is MDHEN and CDR2 SYDVKM. DNA for the CDR3: TGTGCCCTCGGAGGAGTCACCGGGGAGCTGTTTTTT. It codes for CALGGVTGELFF.

The chain joins TRBV30 to TRBJ1-2, with 12 bases fitting TRBD1. V lost 1 base, J lost 5 bases, and 8 bases stayed unmatched. The CDR3 is made up of 16 amino acids. The germline V gene has CDR1 GTSNPN and CDR2 SVGIG (reference sequence). In DNA form, the CDR3 reads TGTGCCTGGAGTGCTCCGGGACAGGGGGCGCGTTATGGCTACACCTTC. It specifies CAWSAPGQGARYGYTF.

The J gene is TRBJ2-2, the V gene TRBV13; D might be TRBD2 (6 bases). Deletions cut 1 base from V and 7 bases from J, with 10 bases between. Germline loops: CDR1 PRHDT, CDR2 FYEKMQ (reference sequence). The CDR3 spans 14 residues. The CDR3 protein is CASSLAGEDGELFF. CDR3 bases: TGTGCCAGCAGCTTAGCGGGGGAGGACGGGGAGCTGTTTTTT.

This chain links TRBV4-1 with TRBJ2-5, with 9 bases identical to TRBD1. This CDR3 region has 16 residues. Per the germline V gene, CDR1 is MGHRA and CDR2 is YSYEKL. V dropped 2 bases and J dropped 0; count of bases not matched to a gene: 4. This CDR3 reads CASSQQQGAYQETQYF. The CDR3, as DNA: TGCGCCAGCAGCCAACAACAGGGGGCGTACCAAGAGACCCAGTACTTC.

V and J are TRBV28 and TRBJ2-7; D remains ambiguous. Trimming cost V 2 bases and J 6 bases, with 14 bases left between them. The CDR3 sequence is 14 residues long. Germline CDR1 MDHEN, CDR2 SYDVKM. CDR3 loop: CASSLSLVLGEQYF. DNA for the CDR3: TGTGCCAGCAGTTTAAGTCTAGTTCTAGGCGAGCAGTACTTC.

The chain has TRBV4-1 and TRBJ2-2, with TRBD2 matching over 8 bases. There are 19 residues in the CDR3. V was clipped by 0 bases and J by 5 bases; unmatched bases: 14. CDR1 is MGHRA, CDR2 YSYEKL, per germline. CDR3 DNA: TGCGCCAGCAGCCAAGACCCATCCTCTGCGGGGGGAAGGACCGGGGAGCTGTTTTTT. Its protein product is CASSQDPSSAGGRTGELFF.

This chain uses TRBV27 with TRBJ1-1, with no clear D. The CDR3 contains 14 residues. V lost 4 bases and J lost 1, with 10 bases in between. The germline V gene has CDR1 MNHEY and CDR2 SMNVEV (reference sequence). The CDR3 here is CASSSNGPNTEAFF. The CDR3 DNA is TGTGCCAGCAGTTCAAATGGGCCGAACACTGAAGCTTTCTTT.

The chain recombines TRBV5-6 with TRBJ2-1; TRBD1 aligns across 8 bases. Trimming took 3 bases from V and 8 from J; bases not matched to a gene: 10. From germline, CDR1 is SGHDT and CDR2 YYEEEE. CDR3 size: 15 residues. CDR3 DNA: TGTGCCAGCAGCTCACCCGGACAGGGAAAGCATGAGCAGTTCTTC. Residues: CASSSPGQGKHEQFF.

The chain recombines TRBV4-1 with TRBJ1-2, with D uncertain. The CDR3 spans 13 residues. The germline V gene has CDR1 MGHRA and CDR2 YSYEKL. The ends were cut back, 0 bases at V and 8 bases at J, with 10 bases in the middle. The CDR3 coding sequence is TGCGCCAGCAGCCAAGATACCGGGGTCGGCTACACCTTC. Its protein product is CASSQDTGVGYTF.

V usage is TRBV19 and J usage is TRBJ1-5; TRBD1 might be the D (5 bases). The CDR3 sequence is 15 residues long. The germline V gene encodes CDR1 LNHDA and CDR2 SQIVND (reference sequence). V was shortened by 3 bases and J by 5 bases, with 14 bases between the two germline ends. The CDR3 reads CASSIPEGVHQPQHF. The CDR3 DNA sequence: TGTGCCAGTAGTATCCCTGAAGGGGTGCATCAGCCCCAGCATTTT.

For this clone: Germline is not matched at one junction end, which may reflect a read error. The chain has TRBV2 and TRBJ2-3; D may be TRBD1 (6 bases). Per the germline V gene, CDR1 is SNHLY and CDR2 is FYNNEI. The CDR3 spans 13 residues. CDR3 region: CASRGLGADTQYF. In nucleotides, the CDR3 is TGTGCCAGCAGGGGATTGGGGGCAGATACACAGTATTTT. The variable domain in full, with the rest retrieved from reference TRBV2 and TRBJ2-3, is EPEVTQTPSHQVTQMGQEVILRCVPISNHLYFYWYRQILGQKVEFLVSFYNNEISEKSEIFDDQFSVERPDGSNFTLKIRSTKLEDSAMYFCASRGLGADTQYFGPGTRLTVL.

This clone has only one observation. V usage is TRBV5-1 and J usage is TRBJ2-1; the match to TRBD2 covers 8 bases. Germline V gene sequence: CDR1 SGHRS, CDR2 YFSETQ. After removal of 4 bases from V and 0 bases from J, the junction contained 3 bases not matched to a gene. The CDR3 runs to 15 residues. This CDR3 is CASSLSGSSYNEQFF. In DNA, the CDR3 is TGCGCCAGCAGCCTCAGCGGGAGCTCCTACAATGAGCAGTTCTTC.

This rearrangement joins TRBV2 to TRBJ1-3; TRBD1 might be the D (5 bases). CDR3 length: 15 amino acids. V lost 3 bases, J lost 3 bases, and 12 bases lay in between. Per germline, CDR1 SNHLY and CDR2 FYNNEI. CDR3 bases: TGTGCCAGCAGTGACCAGGGCATTATTGGAAACACCATATATTTT. Translated, it gives CASSDQGIIGNTIYF.

This chain links TRBV11-2 with TRBJ1-2, with D uncertain. Trimming removed 1 base at V and 5 bases at J, with 17 bases between. In germline, CDR1 is SGHAT, CDR2 FQNNGV. This CDR3 has 16 amino acids. CDR3 DNA sequence: TGTGCCAGCAGCTTAGGCCTCGGGGAGACTAGTTATGGCTACACCTTC. It yields the protein CASSLGLGETSYGYTF.

The gene calls are TRBV7-2 and TRBJ2-5, with TRBD2 identical over 10 bases. The CDR3 is made up of 15 amino acids. Germline loops: CDR1 SGHTA, CDR2 FQGNSA. J was trimmed by 1 base and V by 1 base; bases with no gene match: 0. CDR3 region: CASSLERGGQETQYF. CDR3 DNA: TGTGCCAGCAGCTTAGAGCGGGGGGGCCAAGAGACCCAGTACTTC.

Here the CDR3 DNA reads TGTGCCAGTAGTATAGGGCCCTTCAATGAGCAGTTCTTC. It yields the protein CASSIGPFNEQFF. This chain uses TRBV19 with TRBJ2-1, with no clear D. The CDR3 contains 13 residues. Trimming left V 1 base short and J 6 bases short, with 7 bases between. In germline, CDR1 is LNHDA, CDR2 SQIVND (reference sequence).

V is TRBV27 and J is TRBJ1-6; D is uncertain. Trimming took off 5 bases at V and 3 bases at J, with 8 bases between the two ends. From germline, CDR1 is MNHEY and CDR2 SMNVEV (reference sequence). This CDR3 comprises 14 residues. CDR3 sequence (DNA): TGTGCCAGCAGTCATCGACACTATAATTCACCCCTCCACTTT. Its translation is CASSHRHYNSPLHF.

This clone has only one observation. V usage is TRBV9 and J usage is TRBJ2-1; no clear D gene. Germline CDR1 SGDLS, CDR2 YYNGEE. Trimming removed 4 bases at V and 0 bases at J, with 11 bases between. The CDR3 contains 15 residues. CDR3 loop: CASSLVLSSYNEQFF. In DNA, the CDR3 is TGTGCCAGCAGCTTGGTACTAAGCTCCTACAATGAGCAGTTCTTC.

This clone was seen a few times. This chain's CDR3 is CASSESTGVAGLPQHF. DNA for the CDR3: TGCGCCAGCAGTGAAAGTACAGGGGTCGCGGGGCTGCCCCAGCATTTT. This chain uses TRBV10-2 with TRBJ1-5; 7 nucleotides align to TRBD1. The germline V gene has CDR1 WSHSY and CDR2 SAAADI. V gave up 3 bases and J gave up 9 bases; unmatched junction bases: 14. This CDR3 region has 16 residues.

The table lists this clone with a few counts. This chain uses TRBV14 with TRBJ2-7, with TRBD1 as a possible D gene (6 bases). V lost 0 bases to trimming and J lost 2 bases, with 14 bases between them. The CDR3 contains 16 residues. Germline lookup yields CDR1 SGHDN and CDR2 FVKESK. The CDR3 loop reads CASSQDKGDTPYEQYF. The CDR3 bases are TGTGCCAGCAGCCAAGATAAAGGGGACACCCCCTACGAGCAGTACTTC.